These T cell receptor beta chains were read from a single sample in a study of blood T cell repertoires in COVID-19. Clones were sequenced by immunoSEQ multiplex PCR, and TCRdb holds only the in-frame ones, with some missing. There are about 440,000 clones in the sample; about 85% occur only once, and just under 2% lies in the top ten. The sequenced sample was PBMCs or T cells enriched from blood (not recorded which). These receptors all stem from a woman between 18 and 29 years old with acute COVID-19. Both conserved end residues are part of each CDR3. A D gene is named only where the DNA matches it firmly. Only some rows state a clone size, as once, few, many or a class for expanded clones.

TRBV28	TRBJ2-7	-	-	CASRDTYEQYF	TGTGCCAGCCGGGACACCTACGAGCAGTACTTC
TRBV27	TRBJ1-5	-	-	CASSTGNQPQHF	TGTGCCAGCAGTACAGGGAACCAGCCCCAGCATTTT
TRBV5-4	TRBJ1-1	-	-	CASSLDTTEAFF	TGTGCCAGCAGCTTGGACACCACTGAAGCTTTCTTT
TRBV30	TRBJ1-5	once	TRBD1	CAWRDRQGGNQPQHF	TGTGCCTGGAGGGACAGACAGGGGGGCAATCAGCCCCAGCATTTT
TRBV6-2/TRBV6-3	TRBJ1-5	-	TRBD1	CASSRGQYQPQHF	TGTGCCAGCAGCAGGGGACAGTATCAGCCCCAGCATTTT
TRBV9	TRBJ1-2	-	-	CASSFARDYGYTF	TGTGCCAGCAGCTTCGCGAGGGACTATGGCTACACCTTC
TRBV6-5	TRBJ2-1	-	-	CASRPSAGGQFF	TGTGCCAGCAGACCCTCAGCAGGTGGGCAGTTCTTC
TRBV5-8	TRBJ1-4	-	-	CASSLGQDEKLFF	TGTGCCAGCAGCTTGGGACAGGATGAAAAACTGTTTTTT
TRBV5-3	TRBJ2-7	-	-	CARRRPRQNSYEQYF	TGTGCCAGAAGACGACCTAGACAGAACTCCTACGAGCAGTACTTC
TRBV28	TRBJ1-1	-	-	CASGQMNTEAFF	TGTGCCAGCGGACAGATGAACACTGAAGCTTTCTTT
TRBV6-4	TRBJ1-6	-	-	CASSAGVGNSPLHF	TGTGCCAGCAGTGCCGGCGTCGGGAATTCACCCCTCCACTTT
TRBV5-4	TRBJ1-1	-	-	CASSPTWRVDTEAFF	TGTGCCAGCAGCCCGACGTGGAGAGTCGACACTGAAGCTTTCTTT
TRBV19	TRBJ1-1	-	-	CASSQGRNTEAFF	TGTGCCAGTAGTCAGGGAAGAAACACTGAAGCTTTCTTT
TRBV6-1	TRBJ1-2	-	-	CASSEDRTPGYGYTF	TGTGCCAGCAGTGAAGATCGCACCCCCGGCTATGGCTACACCTTC
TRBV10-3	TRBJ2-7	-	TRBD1	CATTEGALSYEQYF	TGTGCCACCACTGAGGGGGCTTTATCCTACGAGCAGTACTTC
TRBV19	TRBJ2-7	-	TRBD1	CASSIGTGAYEQYF	TGTGCCAGTAGTATAGGGACAGGGGCCTACGAGCAGTACTTC
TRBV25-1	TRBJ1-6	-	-	CASSDLTGISNSPLHF	TGTGCCAGCAGTGACTTGACGGGGATCAGTAATTCACCCCTCCACTTT
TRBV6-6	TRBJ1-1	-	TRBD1	CASRQGASEAFF	TGTGCCAGCAGGCAGGGGGCCTCTGAAGCTTTCTTT
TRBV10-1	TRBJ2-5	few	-	CASSDREETQYF	TGCGCCAGCAGTGACAGGGAAGAGACCCAGTACTTC
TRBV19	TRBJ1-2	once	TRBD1	CASREDRGRIGGYTF	TGTGCCAGTAGAGAAGACAGGGGGCGTATTGGTGGCTACACCTTC
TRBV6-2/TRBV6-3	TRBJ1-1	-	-	CASSISSRTEAFF	TGTGCCAGCAGCATCTCTTCGCGCACTGAAGCTTTCTTT
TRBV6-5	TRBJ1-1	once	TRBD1	CASSQGTGSDTEAFF	TGTGCCAGCAGTCAGGGGACAGGGAGTGATACTGAAGCTTTCTTT
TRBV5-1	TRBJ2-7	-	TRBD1	CASSPRTGTYEQYF	TGCGCCAGCAGCCCCCGGACAGGGACCTACGAGCAGTACTTC
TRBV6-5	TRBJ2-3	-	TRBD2	CASRGWEGRDTQYF	TGTGCCAGCAGAGGGTGGGAGGGCAGAGATACGCAGTATTTT
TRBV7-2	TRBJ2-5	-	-	CASSLATGQETQYF	TGTGCCAGCAGCTTAGCGACAGGACAAGAGACCCAGTACTTC
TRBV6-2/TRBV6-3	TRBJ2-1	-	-	CASSPTDNEQFF	TGTGCCAGCAGCCCAACGGACAATGAGCAGTTCTTC
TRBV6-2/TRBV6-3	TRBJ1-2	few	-	CASSYSMRDPYTF	TGTGCCAGCAGTTACTCGATGCGAGATCCCTACACCTTC
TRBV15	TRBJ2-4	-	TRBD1	CATSAGGDGRYSIQYF	TGTGCCACCAGCGCAGGGGGCGATGGGCGGTACAGCATTCAGTACTTC
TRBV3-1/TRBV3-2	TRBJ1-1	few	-	CASSDHASRGNTEAFF	TGTGCCAGCAGCGATCACGCTTCCAGGGGTAACACTGAAGCTTTCTTT
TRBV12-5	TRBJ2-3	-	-	CASAPGEISRRDTQYF	TGTGCTAGTGCCCCCGGAGAGATTTCAAGAAGAGATACGCAGTATTTT
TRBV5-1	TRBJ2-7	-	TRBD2	CASSSKRGGGEQYF	TGCGCCAGCAGCTCCAAGCGGGGGGGCGGCGAGCAGTACTTC
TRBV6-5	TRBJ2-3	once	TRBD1	CATRRQGADTQYF	TGTGCCACCCGCCGACAGGGTGCAGATACGCAGTATTTT
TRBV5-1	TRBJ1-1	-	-	CASSLDRVGNTEAFF	TGCGCCAGCAGCTTGGACAGGGTTGGAAACACTGAAGCTTTCTTT
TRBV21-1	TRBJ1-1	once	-	CASSGRQYLNTEAFF	TGTGCCAGCAGCGGCCGACAGTACCTGAACACTGAAGCTTTCTTT
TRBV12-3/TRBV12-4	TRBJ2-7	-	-	CASSPTGSYEQYF	TGTGCCAGCAGTCCGACAGGATCCTACGAGCAGTACTTC
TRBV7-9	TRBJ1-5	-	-	CASSFGQNQPQHF	TGTGCCAGCAGCTTTGGACAGAATCAGCCCCAGCATTTT
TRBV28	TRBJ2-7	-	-	CASSFRRSPPYEQYF	TGTGCCAGCAGTTTCCGCAGATCACCCCCTTACGAGCAGTACTTC
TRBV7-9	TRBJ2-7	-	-	CASSSPVGLYEQYF	TGTGCCAGCAGCTCCCCCGTGGGGCTCTACGAGCAGTACTTC
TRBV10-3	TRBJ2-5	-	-	CAISDGVSKETQYF	TGTGCCATCAGTGACGGGGTATCCAAAGAGACCCAGTACTTC
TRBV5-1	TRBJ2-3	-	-	CASSFGENTDTQYF	TGCGCCAGCAGCTTCGGGGAAAACACAGATACGCAGTATTTT
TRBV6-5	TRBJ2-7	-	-	CASSYSNDLALYEQYF	TGTGCCAGCAGTTACTCGAACGACTTAGCCTTGTACGAGCAGTACTTC
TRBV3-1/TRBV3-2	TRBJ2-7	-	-	CASSQGPLTRAF	TGTGCCAGCAGCCAAGGTCCCTTGACTAGGGCCTTC
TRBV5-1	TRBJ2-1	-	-	CASSLAGTSSGNEQFF	TGCGCCAGCAGCTTGGCCGGCACTAGTTCTGGGAATGAGCAGTTCTTC
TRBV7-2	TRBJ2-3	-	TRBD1	CASSPLQGVTQYF	TGTGCCAGCAGCCCCCTCCAGGGGGTTACGCAGTATTTT
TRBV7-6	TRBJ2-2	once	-	CASSLFISRGGELFF	TGTGCCAGCAGCTTATTTATTAGTCGGGGCGGGGAGCTGTTTTTT
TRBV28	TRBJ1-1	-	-	CASSLYNTGVRAGRTEAFF	TGTGCCAGCAGTTTATATAATACGGGAGTACGGGCAGGGCGGACTGAAGCTTTCTTT
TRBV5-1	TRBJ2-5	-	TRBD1	CASGRQGEEETQYF	TGCGCCAGCGGGCGACAGGGCGAAGAAGAGACCCAGTACTTC
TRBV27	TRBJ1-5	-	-	CASSLGRNQPQHF	TGTGCCAGCAGTTTAGGTAGAAATCAGCCCCAGCATTTT
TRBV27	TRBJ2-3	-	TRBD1	CASSRPLTGSTDTQYF	TGTGCCAGCAGTCGCCCGCTGACAGGGAGCACAGATACGCAGTATTTT
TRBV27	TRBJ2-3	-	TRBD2	CASRSLAGGPDTQYF	TGTGCCAGCAGATCACTAGCGGGAGGCCCGGATACGCAGTATTTT
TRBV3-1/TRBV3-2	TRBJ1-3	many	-	CASSQGGGGSGNTIYF	TGTGCCAGCAGCCAAGGGGGGGGCGGCTCTGGAAACACCATATATTTT
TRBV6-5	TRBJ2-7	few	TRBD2	CASSGRQKSYEQYF	TGTGCCAGCAGCGGGAGGCAGAAATCCTACGAGCAGTACTTC
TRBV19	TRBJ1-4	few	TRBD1	CASSRGDRGGEKLFF	TGTGCCAGTAGCCGCGGGGACAGGGGAGGCGAAAAACTGTTTTTT
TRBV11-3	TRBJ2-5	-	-	CASSPQGTQYF	TGTGCCAGCAGCCCCCAGGGGACCCAGTACTTC
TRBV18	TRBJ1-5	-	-	CASSPSRDQPQHF	TGTGCCAGCTCACCGTCACGAGATCAGCCCCAGCATTTT
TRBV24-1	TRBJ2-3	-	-	CATSDSDTQYF	TGTGCCACCAGTGACTCAGATACGCAGTATTTT
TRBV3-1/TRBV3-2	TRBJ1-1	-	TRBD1	CASSLRRTGGGGNTEAFF	TGTGCCAGCAGCCTCCGACGGACAGGGGGCGGCGGGAACACTGAAGCTTTCTTT
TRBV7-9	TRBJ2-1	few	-	CASSGGLLHNEQFF	TGTGCCAGCTCCGGAGGACTATTACACAATGAGCAGTTCTTC
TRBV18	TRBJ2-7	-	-	CASSPRDASSQYF	TGTGCCAGCTCACCACGCGATGCATCCTCCCAGTACTTC